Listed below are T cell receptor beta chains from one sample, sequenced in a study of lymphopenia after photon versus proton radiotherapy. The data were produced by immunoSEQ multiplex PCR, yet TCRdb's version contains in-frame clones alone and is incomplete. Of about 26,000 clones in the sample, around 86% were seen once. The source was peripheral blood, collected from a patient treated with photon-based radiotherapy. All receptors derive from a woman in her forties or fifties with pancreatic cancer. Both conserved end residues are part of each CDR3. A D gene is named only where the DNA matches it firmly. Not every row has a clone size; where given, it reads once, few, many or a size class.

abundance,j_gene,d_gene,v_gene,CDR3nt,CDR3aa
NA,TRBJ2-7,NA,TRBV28,TGTGCCAGCAGTTACGGGGGGCCCATCGAGCAGTACTTC,CASSYGGPIEQYF
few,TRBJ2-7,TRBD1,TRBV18,TGTGCCAGCTCACCACAGGGGGCTAGAGACGAGCAGTACTTC,CASSPQGARDEQYF
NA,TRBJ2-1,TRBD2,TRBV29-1,TGCAGCGTTCAGGGACTAGCGGGAGTGCAATACAATGAGCAGTTCTTC,CSVQGLAGVQYNEQFF
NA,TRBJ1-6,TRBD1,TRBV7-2,TGTGCCAGCAGCATACGCTTACAACGGAGGGGGCGGAATTCACCCCTCCACTTT,CASSIRLQRRGRNSPLHF
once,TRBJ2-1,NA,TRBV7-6,TGTGCCAGCAGCTTAGCGCAGGGGGGAGGGCTGTTCAATGAGCAGTTCTTC,CASSLAQGGGLFNEQFF
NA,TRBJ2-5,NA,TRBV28,TGTGCCAGCAGTGTCACGCCTAACCAAGAGACCCAGTACTTC,CASSVTPNQETQYF
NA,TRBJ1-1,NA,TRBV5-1,TGCGCCAGCACCCTTACAGATCCCTTGAACACTGAAGCTTTCTTT,CASTLTDPLNTEAFF
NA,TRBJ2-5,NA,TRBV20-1,TGCAGTGGGGGCCAGCCTGAGACCCAGTACTTC,CSGGQPETQYF
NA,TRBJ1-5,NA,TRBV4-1,TGCGCCAGCAGCCAAGAAGGGGGATCTCAGCCCCAGCATTTT,CASSQEGGSQPQHF
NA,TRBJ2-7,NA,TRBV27,TGTGCCAGCAGTTCCCTCCGGGACCTATTACGGGAGCAGTACTTC,CASSSLRDLLREQYF
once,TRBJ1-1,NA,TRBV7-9,TGTGCCAGCAGCTTGGCAAACCCTGAAGCTTTCTTT,CASSLANPEAFF
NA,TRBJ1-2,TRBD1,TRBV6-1,TGTGCCAGCGGCGAAGGGACAGGCCTCTATGGCTACACCTTC,CASGEGTGLYGYTF
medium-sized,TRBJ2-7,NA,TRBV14,TGTGCCAGCAGCCAAGAAGTTCGGCGCGAGCAGTACTTC,CASSQEVRREQYF
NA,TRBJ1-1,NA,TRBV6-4,TGTGCCAGCAGTGACGGAACAGGCGAAGCTTTCTTT,CASSDGTGEAFF
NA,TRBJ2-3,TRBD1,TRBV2,TGTGCCAGCAACCCTGGACAGGGTTCTAAAGATACGCAGTATTTT,CASNPGQGSKDTQYF
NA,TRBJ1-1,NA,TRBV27,TGTGCCAGCAGTTTAAACGGGTTCACTGAAGCTTTCTTT,CASSLNGFTEAFF
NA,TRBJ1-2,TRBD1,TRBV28,TGTGCCAGCAGCCCACGTCGTGAGGGGACAGAATATGGCTACACCTTC,CASSPRREGTEYGYTF
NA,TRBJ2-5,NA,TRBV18,TGTGCCAGCTCACGGGATTCCCCAACGGCTGTCCCCGGGGAGACCCAGTACTTC,CASSRDSPTAVPGETQYF
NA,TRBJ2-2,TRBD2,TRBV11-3,TGTGCCAGCAGCCTCGGACTAGCGGGACCCGGGGAGCTGTTTTTT,CASSLGLAGPGELFF
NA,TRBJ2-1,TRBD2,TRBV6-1,TGTGCCAGCAGAAGGGGACTAGCGGGAGAAAATGAGCAGTTCTTC,CASRRGLAGENEQFF
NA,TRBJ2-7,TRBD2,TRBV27,TGTGCCAGCAGTCCAGCGGGAGGGAATTACGAGCAGTACTTC,CASSPAGGNYEQYF
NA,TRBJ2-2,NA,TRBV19,TGTGCCAGTAGAATGCCCGGGGGGAACACCGGGGAGCTGTTTTTT,CASRMPGGNTGELFF
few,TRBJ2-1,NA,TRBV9,TGTGCCAGCAGCGTAGGAGGCGCCTACAATGAGCAGTTCTTC,CASSVGGAYNEQFF